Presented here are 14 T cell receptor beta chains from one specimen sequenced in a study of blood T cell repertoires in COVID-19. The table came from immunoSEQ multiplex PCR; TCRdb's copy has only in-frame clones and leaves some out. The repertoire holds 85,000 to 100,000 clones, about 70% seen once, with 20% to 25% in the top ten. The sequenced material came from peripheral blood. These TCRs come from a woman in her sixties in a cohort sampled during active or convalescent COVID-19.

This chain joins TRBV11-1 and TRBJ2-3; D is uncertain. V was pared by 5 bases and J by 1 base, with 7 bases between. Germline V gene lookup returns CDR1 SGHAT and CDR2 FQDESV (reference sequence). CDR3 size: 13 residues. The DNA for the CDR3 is TGTGCCAGCAGCCGCGCGCGCACAGATACGCAGTATTTT. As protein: CASSRARTDTQYF.

The CDR3 bases are TGTGCCAGCAGCCAACGCCTAGCGGGGGGGCTGGAGACCCAGTACTTC. Its translation is CASSQRLAGGLETQYF. J is TRBJ2-5 and V is TRBV3-1 (or the pseudogene TRBV3-2); 12 bases fit TRBD2. The CDR3 covers 16 residues. The germline V gene has CDR1 LGHDT and CDR2 YNNKEL (reference sequence). J was trimmed by 5 bases and V by 2 bases; bases with no gene match: 6.

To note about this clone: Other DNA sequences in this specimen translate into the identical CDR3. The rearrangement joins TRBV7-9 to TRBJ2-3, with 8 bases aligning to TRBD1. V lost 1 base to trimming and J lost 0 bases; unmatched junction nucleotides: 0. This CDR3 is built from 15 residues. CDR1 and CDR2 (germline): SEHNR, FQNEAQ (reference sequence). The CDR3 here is CASSLGQGSTDTQYF. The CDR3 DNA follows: TGTGCCAGCAGCTTAGGACAGGGGAGCACAGATACGCAGTATTTT.

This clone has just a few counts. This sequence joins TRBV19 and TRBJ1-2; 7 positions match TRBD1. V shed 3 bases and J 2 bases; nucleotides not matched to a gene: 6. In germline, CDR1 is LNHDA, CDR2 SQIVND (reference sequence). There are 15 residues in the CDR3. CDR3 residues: CASSILTTGNYGYTF. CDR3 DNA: TGTGCCAGTAGTATCCTGACGACAGGGAACTATGGCTACACCTTC.

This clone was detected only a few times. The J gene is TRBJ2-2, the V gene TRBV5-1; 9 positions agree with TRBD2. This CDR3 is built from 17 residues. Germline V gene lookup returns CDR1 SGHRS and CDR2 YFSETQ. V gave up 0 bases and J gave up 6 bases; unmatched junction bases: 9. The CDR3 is CASSLAASGGLAGELFF. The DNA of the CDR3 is TGCGCCAGCAGCTTGGCAGCCAGCGGGGGGCTGGCCGGGGAGCTGTTTTTT.

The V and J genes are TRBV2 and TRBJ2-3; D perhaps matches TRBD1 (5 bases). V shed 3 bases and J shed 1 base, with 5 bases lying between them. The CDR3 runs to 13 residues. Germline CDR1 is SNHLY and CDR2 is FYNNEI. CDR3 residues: CASSDRGTDTQYF. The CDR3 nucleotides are TGTGCCAGCAGTGACAGGGGCACAGATACGCAGTATTTT. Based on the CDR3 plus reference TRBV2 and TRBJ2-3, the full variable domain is EPEVTQTPSHQVTQMGQEVILRCVPISNHLYFYWYRQILGQKVEFLVSFYNNEISEKSEIFDDQFSVERPDGSNFTLKIRSTKLEDSAMYFCASSDRGTDTQYFGPGTRLTVL.

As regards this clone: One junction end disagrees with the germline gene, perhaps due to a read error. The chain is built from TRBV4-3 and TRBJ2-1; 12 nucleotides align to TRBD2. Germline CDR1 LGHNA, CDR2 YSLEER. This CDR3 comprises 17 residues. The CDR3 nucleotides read TGCGCCAGCAGCCATGGGGTACTAGCGGGGGGCTACGATGAGCAGTTCTTC. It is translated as CASSHGVLAGGYDEQFF.

This chain's CDR3 is CASSPNGGVGYTF. The CDR3 DNA is TGTGCCAGCAGCCCTAACGGGGGAGTTGGCTACACCTTC. The V gene is TRBV2, the J gene TRBJ1-2, with D possibly being TRBD1 (5 bases). The CDR3 is 13 residues long. V was cut by 6 bases and J by 7 bases, with 15 bases left in between. Per germline, CDR1 SNHLY and CDR2 FYNNEI.

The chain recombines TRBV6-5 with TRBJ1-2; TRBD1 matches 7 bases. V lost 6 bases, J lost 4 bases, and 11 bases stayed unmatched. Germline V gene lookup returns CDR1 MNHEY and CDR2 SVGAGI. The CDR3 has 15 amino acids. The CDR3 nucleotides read TGTGCCAGCAGCAGAGCACCCAGGGGGATCTATGGCTACACCTTC. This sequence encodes CASSRAPRGIYGYTF.

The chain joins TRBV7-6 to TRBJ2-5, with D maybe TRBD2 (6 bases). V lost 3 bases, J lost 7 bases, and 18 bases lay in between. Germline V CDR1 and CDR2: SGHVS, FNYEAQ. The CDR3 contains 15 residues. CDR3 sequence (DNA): TGTGCCAGCAGCTTTATTGGGGAGGTGGGCGGGACCCAGTACTTC. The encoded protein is CASSFIGEVGGTQYF.

CDR3 DNA: TGTGCCAGTAGTATAGGCAGGGGACGGAGCTCTGGAAACACCATATATTTT. This codes for CASSIGRGRSSGNTIYF. The chain combines TRBV19 with TRBJ1-3; TRBD1 is a possible D gene (6 bases). This CDR3 contains 17 residues. Trimming took off 1 base at V and 0 bases at J, with 13 bases between the two ends. The germline CDR1 and CDR2 sequences are LNHDA and SQIVND (reference sequence). The full variable domain, in which reference TRBV19 and TRBJ1-3 provide the parts outside the CDR3, is DGGITQSPKYLFRKEGQNVTLSCEQNLNHDAMYWYRQDPGQGLRLIYYSQIVNDFQKGDIAEGYSVSREKKESFPLTVTSAQKNPTAFYLCASSIGRGRSSGNTIYFGEGSWLTVV.

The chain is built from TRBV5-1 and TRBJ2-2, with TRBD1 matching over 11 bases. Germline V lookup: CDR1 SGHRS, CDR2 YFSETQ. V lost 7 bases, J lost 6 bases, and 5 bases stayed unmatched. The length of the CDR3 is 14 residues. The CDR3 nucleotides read TGCGCCAGCTTCTCGGGACAGGGGGCCGGGGAGCTGTTTTTT. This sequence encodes CASFSGQGAGELFF.

The CDR3 loop reads CASSQDRRGQADTDTQYF. Written as DNA, the CDR3 is TGCGCCAGCAGCCAAGATCGTCGTGGACAGGCAGACACAGATACGCAGTATTTT. The chain links TRBV4-3 to TRBJ2-3, with 7 bases that match TRBD1. Germline V gene data show CDR1 as LGHNA and CDR2 as YSLEER. CDR3 length: 18 residues. V shed 0 bases and J 2 bases; nucleotides not matched to a gene: 11.

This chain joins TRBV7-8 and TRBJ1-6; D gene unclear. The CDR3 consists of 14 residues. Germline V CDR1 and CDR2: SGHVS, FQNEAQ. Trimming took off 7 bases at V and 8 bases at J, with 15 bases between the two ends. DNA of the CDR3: TGTGCCAGCACCTCCGCGCCTCGGGATTCACCCCTCCACTTT. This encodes CASTSAPRDSPLHF.